This paragraph covers one T cell receptor beta chain sequence. The ends were cut back, 5 bases at V and 3 bases at J, with 8 bases in the middle. This CDR3 is 12 amino acids long. The germline V gene encodes CDR1 MNHEY and CDR2 SMNVEV (reference sequence). The cohort comprised adults aged about 18 to 90 years residing in about two dozen US areas. The study assigned cohorts using participant-reported clinical history. The data stem from a study of blood T cell repertoires in COVID-19. On the study more broadly: Acute and convalescent COVID-19 samples came from the United States, Italy and Spain.

Original processing methods: Scientists estimated how many nucleated cells there were by amplifying reference gene primers. Clones were read by immunoSEQ multiplex PCR, and TCRdb kept only the in-frame ones, dropping some. The D gene and trimming were derived from the DNA, and the V and J assignments and clone size from that table. Of under 300,000 clones in the sample, 70% to 90% are singletons; the top ten hold about 1.9%. The sample was PBMCs or T cells enriched from blood (not recorded which). The source of this sequence is a woman aged 45-60 years who had recovered from COVID-19. V gene TRBV27 combines with J gene TRBJ2-7; D not certain. The CDR3 sequence is CASSNRIYEQYF. CDR3 sequence (DNA): TGTGCCAGCAGTAACAGAATCTACGAGCAGTACTTC.